Shown below are 15 T cell receptor beta chains from a single sample sequenced in a study. TCRdb re-called the RT-PCR reads with MiXCR, one entry per CDR3 protein. The sample yields about 680,000 distinct CDR3 sequences, about 14% seen once. Sequenced material: memory CD4+ T cells from blood. The source is a female donor in good health, serving as a healthy control.

This clonotype was observed at least ten times. This chain joins TRBV28 and TRBJ2-5; D might be TRBD1 (5 bases). Per the germline V gene, CDR1 is MDHEN and CDR2 is SYDVKM. The CDR3 runs 15 residues. V was clipped by 10 bases and J by 4 bases, with 22 bases between them. The CDR3 region has the DNA TGTGCCACCTCCAATTTGGGGCAGTTACGAGAGACCCAGTACTTC. It translates to CATSNLGQLRETQYF. The entire variable domain, with the rest obtained from reference TRBV28 and TRBJ2-5, is as follows: DVKVTQSSRYLVKRTGEKVFLECVQDMDHENMFWYRQDPGLGLRLIYFSYDVKMKEKGDIPEGYSVSREKKERFSLILESASTNQTSMYLCATSNLGQLRETQYFGPGTRLLVL.

In its sample, this clonotype was seen many times. This chain joins TRBV5-1 and TRBJ2-7; 13 bases are shared with TRBD2. The CDR3 contains 15 residues. The trim removed 4 bases at V and 3 bases at J, leaving 4 bases unmatched. CDR1 SGHRS and CDR2 YFSETQ come from the germline V gene. The CDR3 DNA is TGCGCCAGCAGCGCGGGACTAGCGGGACGCTACGAGCAGTACTTC. It encodes CASSAGLAGRYEQYF.

This clonotype appeared a few times. The chain has TRBV7-3 and TRBJ2-5, with 12 bases identical to TRBD2. V gave up 5 bases and J gave up 5 bases; unmatched junction bases: 6. In germline, CDR1 is SGHTA, CDR2 FQGTGA. This CDR3 spans 15 amino acids. The CDR3 loop is CASSPTSGRLETQYF. The CDR3 nucleotides read TGTGCCAGCAGCCCGACTAGCGGGAGACTGGAGACCCAGTACTTC.

The CDR3 sequence: CASSSQPGGTYGYTF. CDR3 in DNA: TGTGCCAGCAGCTCTCAACCAGGGGGCACCTATGGCTACACCTTC. This chain connects TRBV11-2 to TRBJ1-2; 8 bases match TRBD1. The CDR3 sequence is 15 residues long. The V and J ends lost 4 bases and 4 bases, in that order; junction bases with no gene match: 8. In germline, CDR1 is SGHAT, CDR2 FQNNGV.

In its sample, this clonotype was seen a few times. The rearrangement links TRBV4-2 to TRBJ1-1; D not certain. The V gene's germline CDR1 is LGHNA and CDR2 YNFKEQ. V gave up 2 bases and J gave up 3 bases, with 10 bases separating them. The CDR3 runs to 14 residues. CDR3 residues: CASSQPRGDTEAFF. CDR3 sequence (DNA): TGTGCCAGCAGCCAACCGCGGGGTGACACTGAAGCTTTCTTT.

This clonotype was observed many times. The rearrangement uses TRBV10-3 and TRBJ1-4; weak D call: TRBD1 (5 bases). Germline lookup yields CDR1 ENHRY and CDR2 SYGVKD. V lost 10 bases and J lost 3, with 18 bases in between. CDR3 size: 15 residues. The CDR3 DNA reads as TGTGCCACCGCGCCCGGGACGGGGCCTAATGAAAAACTGTTTTTT. Protein sequence: CATAPGTGPNEKLFF.

CDR3 coding DNA: TGTGCCAGCGGGACAGGGGGATATACCGGGGAGCTGTTTTTT. Encoded protein: CASGTGGYTGELFF. V usage is TRBV12-3 or TRBV12-4 and J usage is TRBJ2-2, with 11 bases fitting TRBD1. With V trimmed by 8 bases and J by 5 bases, 4 bases remained unmatched. This CDR3 has 14 amino acids.

Of note for this clonotype: One junction end does not reproduce the germline sequence, and a read error may be involved. The chain combines TRBV7-7 with TRBJ2-5, with D possibly being TRBD2 (6 bases). Germline loops: CDR1 SSHAT, CDR2 FNYEAQ (reference sequence). The CDR3 is 13 amino acids. Here the CDR3 reads CASSISGERTQYF. The DNA for the CDR3 is TGTGCTAGCAGTATCTCGGGGGAGAGGACCCAGTACTTC. The full variable domain, its missing parts supplied by reference TRBV7-7 and TRBJ2-5, is GAGVSQSPRYKVTKRGQDVTLRCDPISSHATLYWYQQALGQGPEFLTYFNYEAQPDKSGLPSDRFSAERPEGSISTLTIQRTEQRDSAMYRCASSISGERTQYFGPGTRLLVL.

J is TRBJ1-1 and V is TRBV20-1; D gene unclear. Germline CDR1 reads DFQATT; CDR2 reads SNEGSKA (reference sequence). The CDR3 has 11 residues. Trimming took 6 bases from V and 5 from J, leaving 10 bases between them. CDR3 amino acids: CSAKLWTEAFF. The CDR3 region has the DNA TGCAGTGCCAAGCTTTGGACTGAAGCTTTCTTT.

This chain uses TRBV6-6 with TRBJ2-2, with 8 bases that match TRBD2. The germline CDR1 and CDR2 sequences are MNHNY and SVGAGI (reference sequence). The V segment lost 3 bases and the J segment 5 bases; nucleotides outside the gene matches: 11. CDR3 length: 17 residues. Written as DNA, the CDR3 is TGTGCCAGCAGTTATAAGCGGGAGACGAGGGGTACCGGGGAGCTGTTTTTT. Its translation is CASSYKRETRGTGELFF.

The V and J genes are TRBV28 and TRBJ2-5; D ambiguous. This CDR3 comprises 15 residues. V gave up 7 bases and J gave up 4 bases, with 19 bases separating them. The germline V gene encodes CDR1 MDHEN and CDR2 SYDVKM. The CDR3 region has the DNA TGTGCCAGCACCCCCCAGAAGAAGAGCTCAGAGACCCAGTACTTC. It specifies CASTPQKKSSETQYF. Together with reference TRBV28 and TRBJ2-5, the CDR3 gives the full variable domain: DVKVTQSSRYLVKRTGEKVFLECVQDMDHENMFWYRQDPGLGLRLIYFSYDVKMKEKGDIPEGYSVSREKKERFSLILESASTNQTSMYLCASTPQKKSSETQYFGPGTRLLVL.

Concerning this clonotype: A much bigger clone sits one base away, suggesting this may be a read error. The V and J genes are TRBV12-3 or TRBV12-4 and TRBJ2-3; D may be TRBD2 (6 bases). This CDR3 comprises 17 residues. CDR3 DNA: TGTGCCAACAGTTTCGCCCCTGGGGCGGGGCACACAGATACGCAGTATTTT. Protein product: CANSFAPGAGHTDTQYF.

This clonotype was counted at least ten times. The V call is TRBV4-2, the J call TRBJ2-2; D perhaps matches TRBD1 (5 bases). The V gene's germline CDR1 is LGHNA and CDR2 YNFKEQ. V lost 4 bases to trimming and J lost 5 bases, with 11 bases between them. The CDR3 totals 14 residues. The CDR3 DNA reads TGTGCCAGCAGCCTGCCGGACACTACCGGGGAGCTGTTTTTT. As protein: CASSLPDTTGELFF.

This clonotype was observed at least ten times. The chain couples TRBV7-2 to TRBJ1-5; D is unclear. V was cut by 2 bases and J by 6 bases, with 8 bases left in between. The germline V gene has CDR1 SGHTA and CDR2 FQGNSA. The CDR3 length is 13 residues. CDR3 sequence reads: CASSLMLAQPQHF. The CDR3 region has the DNA TGTGCCAGCAGCTTAATGTTGGCTCAGCCCCAGCATTTT.

This clonotype was observed a handful of times. The chain uses TRBV6-6 and TRBJ2-7, with 10 nucleotides matching TRBD1. This CDR3 region has 17 residues. Germline V gives CDR1 MNHNY, CDR2 SVGAGI (reference sequence). V lost 0 bases and J lost 5; bases outside the gene matches: 10. CDR3 residues: CASSYSAGGQGSHEQYF. DNA of the CDR3: TGTGCCAGCAGTTACTCGGCCGGGGGACAGGGGAGCCACGAGCAGTACTTC.